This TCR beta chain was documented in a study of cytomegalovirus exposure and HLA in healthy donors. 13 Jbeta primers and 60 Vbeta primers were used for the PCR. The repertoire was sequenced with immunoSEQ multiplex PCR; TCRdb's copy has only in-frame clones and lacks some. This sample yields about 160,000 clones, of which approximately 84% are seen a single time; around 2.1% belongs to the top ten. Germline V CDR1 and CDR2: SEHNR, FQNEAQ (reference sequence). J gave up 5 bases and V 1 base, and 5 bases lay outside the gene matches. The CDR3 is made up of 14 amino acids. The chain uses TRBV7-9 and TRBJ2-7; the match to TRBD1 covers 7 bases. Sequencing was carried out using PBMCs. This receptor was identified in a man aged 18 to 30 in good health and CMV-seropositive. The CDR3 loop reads CASSLGQGGDEQYF. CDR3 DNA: TGTGCCAGCAGCTTAGGACAGGGCGGCGACGAGCAGTACTTC. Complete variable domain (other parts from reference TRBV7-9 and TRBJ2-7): DTGVSQNPRHKITKRGQNVTFRCDPISEHNRLYWYRQTLGQGPEFLTYFQNEAQLEKSRLLSDRFSAERPKGSFSTLEIQRTEQGDSAMYLCASSLGQGGDEQYFGPGTRLTVT.